This T cell receptor beta chain was identified during a study of cytotoxic CD8 clonotypes in ibrutinib-treated CLL. Study summary: The sample average was 255,043 productive templates and approximately 94,000 productive rearrangements.

Study-wide results and caveats: Relative to age-matched healthy donors, clonality at baseline was higher, and it tracked circulating CD8+ T-cell counts.

Produced via immunoSEQ multiplex PCR; TCRdb's table is partial and in-frame only. The sample consists of approximately 330,000 clones, about 77% of them appearing once. As regards this clone: Its specificity is unknown.

The sequencing here drew on PBMCs, taken before ibrutinib treatment. This sequence originates from a human donor with chronic lymphocytic leukemia.

This CDR3 is CASSQAPGTAQHF. The CDR3 DNA follows: TGCGCCAGCAGCCAAGCTCCCGGCACGGCCCAGCATTTT. J is TRBJ1-5 and V is TRBV4-3; D remains unclear. Trimming stripped 1 base from V and 11 bases from J, with 12 bases between. The germline gives CDR1 LGHNA, CDR2 YSLEER. CDR3 length: 13 amino acids.